Following are 10 T cell receptor beta chains from one sample sequenced in a study of T cells in localized non-small cell lung cancer. Clones were read by immunoSEQ multiplex PCR, and TCRdb kept only the in-frame ones, dropping some. The sample consists of more than 15,000 clones, about 91% of them appearing once. This sample comprised peripheral blood, obtained before any cancer treatment. These receptors were collected from a female donor at least 60 years old with stage III squamous cell lung carcinoma.

CDR3 region: CATYRTDSYNEQFF. Here the CDR3 DNA reads TGTGCCACCTATCGGACAGACTCCTACAATGAGCAGTTCTTC. This rearrangement joins TRBV7-9 to TRBJ2-1; D is possibly TRBD1 (6 bases). Trimming removed 10 bases from V and 0 bases from J, with 13 bases in between. Germline V gene sequence: CDR1 SEHNR, CDR2 FQNEAQ (reference sequence). The CDR3 totals 14 residues.

The V call is TRBV7-2, the J call TRBJ1-3; D uncertain. The V end lost 8 bases, the J end lost 0 bases, and 11 bases lay between the germline ends. The length of the CDR3 is 14 residues. Germline-derived CDR1 and CDR2 are SGHTA and FQGNSA. The CDR3 spells CASSRERSGNTIYF. For the CDR3, the DNA is TGTGCCAGCTCACGGGAGCGCTCTGGAAACACCATATATTTT.

This clone was picked up a small number of times. The chain employs TRBV7-9 and TRBJ1-1; D is undetermined. Trimming took 2 bases from V and 2 from J, leaving 6 bases between them. The CDR3 totals 13 residues. CDR1 SEHNR and CDR2 FQNEAQ come from the germline V gene (reference sequence). CDR3 region: CASSLRSNTEAFF. The CDR3, as DNA: TGTGCCAGCAGCTTACGGAGTAACACTGAAGCTTTCTTT. The full variable domain, its missing parts supplied by reference TRBV7-9 and TRBJ1-1, is DTGVSQNPRHKITKRGQNVTFRCDPISEHNRLYWYRQTLGQGPEFLTYFQNEAQLEKSRLLSDRFSAERPKGSFSTLEIQRTEQGDSAMYLCASSLRSNTEAFFGQGTRLTVV.

V and J are TRBV29-1 and TRBJ1-1; no reliable D call. The germline V gene has CDR1 SQVTM and CDR2 ANQGSEA. The CDR3 loop spans 13 amino acids. V lost 4 bases to trimming and J lost 1 base, with 10 bases between them. For the CDR3, the DNA is TGCAGCGTTGCTCACGGAGAGAACACTGAAGCTTTCTTT. This encodes CSVAHGENTEAFF.

The rearrangement uses TRBV2 and TRBJ1-1, with TRBD1 matching over 7 bases. With V trimmed by 4 bases and J by 7 bases, 6 bases remained unmatched. The CDR3 extends over 13 amino acids. Germline V lookup: CDR1 SNHLY, CDR2 FYNNEI. The CDR3 DNA follows: TGTGCCAGCAGTGGGGACAGTGAAGTTGAAGCTTTCTTT. It specifies CASSGDSEVEAFF.

This rearrangement joins TRBV30 to TRBJ2-5; D uncertain. Germline V gene data show CDR1 as GTSNPN and CDR2 as SVGIG (reference sequence). CDR3 size: 12 residues. Between the trimmed V and J ends, which lost 2 bases and 1 base, there was a span of 5 bases. CDR3 in DNA: TGTGCCTGGAGTCGATTCCAAGAGACCCAGTACTTC. Translated, it gives CAWSRFQETQYF.

This rearrangement joins TRBV5-1 to TRBJ1-2, with 8 bases aligning to TRBD1. Germline loops: CDR1 SGHRS, CDR2 YFSETQ. Losses at the gene ends were 4 bases for V and 7 bases for J; bases not matched to a gene: 9. The CDR3 spans 14 residues. CDR3 protein: CASSPPDRESGYTF. The CDR3, as DNA: TGCGCCAGCAGCCCCCCGGACAGGGAGTCTGGCTACACCTTC.

The V gene is TRBV28, the J gene TRBJ1-2; D not certain. CDR3 size: 12 residues. Germline CDR1 and CDR2: MDHEN and SYDVKM. Trimming pared 2 bases from V and 5 bases from J, leaving 6 bases between. CDR3 loop: CASSLGGYGYTF. CDR3 DNA sequence: TGTGCCAGCAGTTTAGGAGGATATGGCTACACCTTC.

The chain is built from TRBV21-1 and TRBJ2-3; the DNA was not compared with TRBD2, the D call given in the table. TRBV21-1 counts as a pseudogene. CDR3 length: 15 residues. CDR3 nucleotides: TGTGCCAGCAGGCCACCGGGACTCGGCACAGATACGCAGTATTTT. It specifies CASRPPGLGTDTQYF.

The V call is TRBV10-3, the J call TRBJ1-1; a weak D match, TRBD1 (5 bases). Germline V gives CDR1 ENHRY, CDR2 SYGVKD. There are 14 residues in the CDR3. V shed 6 bases and J shed 2 bases, with 13 bases lying between them. The CDR3 sequence: CAIREEGSNTEAFF. The DNA for the CDR3 is TGTGCCATCAGAGAAGAGGGGAGTAACACTGAAGCTTTCTTT.